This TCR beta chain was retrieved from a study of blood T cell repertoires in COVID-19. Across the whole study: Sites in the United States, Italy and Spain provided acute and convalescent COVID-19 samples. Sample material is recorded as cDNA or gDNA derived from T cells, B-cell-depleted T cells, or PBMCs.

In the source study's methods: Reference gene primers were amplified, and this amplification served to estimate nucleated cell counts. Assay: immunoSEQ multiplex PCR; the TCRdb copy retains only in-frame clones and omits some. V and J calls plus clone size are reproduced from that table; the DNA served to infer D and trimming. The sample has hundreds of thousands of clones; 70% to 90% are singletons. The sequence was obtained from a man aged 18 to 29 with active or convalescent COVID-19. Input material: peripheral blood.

Here the CDR3 reads CASSLTSGQGWNYGYTF. The CDR3 coding sequence is TGTGCCAGCAGCCTAACCTCAGGACAGGGGTGGAACTATGGCTACACCTTC. The rearrangement joins TRBV28 to TRBJ1-2, with 9 bases aligning to TRBD1. The CDR3 covers 17 residues. Losses at the gene ends were 6 bases for V and 2 bases for J; bases not matched to a gene: 13. The germline V gene encodes CDR1 MDHEN and CDR2 SYDVKM.